A selection of T cell receptor beta chains follows, all from one sample in a study of cytomegalovirus exposure and HLA in healthy donors. Sequencing was performed with immunoSEQ multiplex PCR; in TCRdb, only in-frame clones are kept and a portion is missing. Found here are about 91,000 clones, more than 75% of them singletons; the top ten hold approximately 9.2%. Sequenced input: PBMCs. The source is a man aged 30-40 years in good health and CMV-seropositive. Both conserved end residues are part of each CDR3. D genes are given only for firm matches. Size values are once, few and many counts, or a class for expanded clones, and some rows have none.

j_call | v_call | d_call | clone_size | cdr3_nt | cdr3_aa
TRBJ2-2 | TRBV28 | TRBD2 | . | TGTGCCAGCAGTGACGGACTAGCGGGATTATACACCGGGGAGCTGTTTTTT | CASSDGLAGLYTGELFF
TRBJ1-1 | TRBV4-2 | . | once | TGTGCCAGCAGCCAAGATCGGAGAAACACTGAAGCTTTCTTT | CASSQDRRNTEAFF
TRBJ2-7 | TRBV7-9 | . | . | TGTGCCAGCAGCTTAGGATGGGGCCAGGGCTCCTACGAGCAGTACTTC | CASSLGWGQGSYEQYF
TRBJ2-1 | TRBV10-2 | TRBD1 | . | TGCGCCAGTGGGGGACAGTCCAGCTACAATGAGCAGTTCTTC | CASGGQSSYNEQFF
TRBJ2-1 | TRBV4-2 | TRBD2 | once | TGTGCCAGCAGCCAACTAGCGGGAGGGACCTACAATGAGCAGTTCTTC | CASSQLAGGTYNEQFF
TRBJ2-7 | TRBV5-1 | . | once | TGCGCCAGCAGCTTGGAAAGTAGCGCCGACTCCTACGAGCAGTACTTC | CASSLESSADSYEQYF
TRBJ2-7 | TRBV6-1 | TRBD2 | . | TGTGCCAGCGGGGGGACTAGTTTAGCCTACGAGCAGTACTTC | CASGGTSLAYEQYF
TRBJ2-5 | TRBV14 | . | . | TGTGCCAGCAGCTCAGGGAATCCGGCGGAGACCCAGTACTTC | CASSSGNPAETQYF
TRBJ2-1 | TRBV5-1 | TRBD2 | once | TGCGCCAGCAGCTTTGGACTAGCGGGGGGATTTTACAATGAGCAGTTCTTC | CASSFGLAGGFYNEQFF
TRBJ1-2 | TRBV7-2 | . | . | TGTGCCAGCAGCTTAAACAGGGACATGGTTGGCTACACCTTC | CASSLNRDMVGYTF
TRBJ1-1 | TRBV7-9 | . | . | TGTGCCAGCAGCTTAGCAACGGGGGGCTGGACTGAAGCTTTCTTT | CASSLATGGWTEAFF
TRBJ2-7 | TRBV5-4 | . | . | TGTGCCAGCAGCTTGGGACTTACCTACGAGCAGTACTTC | CASSLGLTYEQYF
TRBJ2-1 | TRBV27 | TRBD2 | . | TGTGCCAGCAGTCAACTAGCGGGAGGATACAATGAGCAGTTCTTC | CASSQLAGGYNEQFF
TRBJ1-1 | TRBV29-1 | . | . | TGCAGCGTTGAAGTCTGGACAGCGAACACTGAAGCTTTCTTT | CSVEVWTANTEAFF
TRBJ1-5 | TRBV15 | TRBD1 | few | TGTGCCACCAGCAGAGAACCCGGGACAGTTAGCAATCAGCCCCAGCATTTT | CATSREPGTVSNQPQHF
TRBJ1-5 | TRBV19 | TRBD1 | . | TGTGCCAGTAGTATATTAGGACAGGGGGCTGATCAGCCCCAGCATTTT | CASSILGQGADQPQHF
TRBJ1-2 | TRBV9 | TRBD1 | . | TGTGCCAGCAGCCCAACCCTCGGGGACAGGAGTCAAGTCTATGGCTACACCTTC | CASSPTLGDRSQVYGYTF
TRBJ2-1 | TRBV27 | . | . | TGTGCCAGCAGTCGGTTTACGCCCTCCTACAATGAGCAGTTCTTC | CASSRFTPSYNEQFF
TRBJ2-3 | TRBV7-2 | TRBD1 | . | TGTGCCAACGCCCGGGACAGGGGGACAGATACGCAGTATTTT | CANARDRGTDTQYF
TRBJ2-1 | TRBV29-1 | . | . | TGCAGCGTTGTGGCTCTAGCGCCCTACAATGAGCAGTTCTTC | CSVVALAPYNEQFF
TRBJ1-2 | TRBV6-5 | . | . | TGTGCCAGCAGTTATAGTGTGACAGGTCTATATGGCTACACCTTC | CASSYSVTGLYGYTF
TRBJ1-5 | TRBV5-1 | . | medium-sized | TGCGCCAGCAGCTTTGGGGGGAACCAGCCCCAGCATTTT | CASSFGGNQPQHF
TRBJ2-1 | TRBV5-5 | . | . | TGTGCCAGCTCGGGCGGGACCCCAGGGAGTGAGCAGTTCTTC | CASSGGTPGSEQFF
TRBJ1-2 | TRBV2 | TRBD1 | . | TGTGCCAGCAGTGTTGGCAGGGGGAATGGCTACACCTTC | CASSVGRGNGYTF
TRBJ2-3 | TRBV5-1 | TRBD1 | . | TGCGCCAGCAGCCCGGGACAGGGCCCTTTATGGACGCAGTATTTT | CASSPGQGPLWTQYF
TRBJ2-1 | TRBV19 | TRBD1 | . | TGTGCCAGTAGTCAAAAGAGGGACAGGTACAATGAGCAGTTCTTC | CASSQKRDRYNEQFF
TRBJ2-2 | TRBV27 | TRBD2 | . | TGTGCCAGCAGTTTATTAGGACTAGCGGGAGGGCTGAACACCGGGGAGCTGTTTTTT | CASSLLGLAGGLNTGELFF
TRBJ2-1 | TRBV19 | TRBD2 | . | TGTGCCAGTACGGCCTGGACTAGCGGGAGCCAGTTACCCTACAATGAGCAGTTCTTC | CASTAWTSGSQLPYNEQFF